This T cell receptor beta chain emerged from a study of preoperative IRX-2 immunotherapy in early breast cancer. V was pared by 6 bases and J by 4 bases, with 21 bases between. The CDR3 sequence is 16 residues long. Germline values: CDR1 MNHNY, CDR2 SVGAGI (reference sequence). The method was immunoSEQ multiplex PCR; TCRdb's version includes in-frame clones alone and lacks a portion of them. The sample consists of 40,000 or so clones, about 95% of them appearing once. This clone was detected once. Treatment: preoperative locoregional IRX-2 cytokine immunotherapy. Samples came from a phase Ib trial of preoperative locoregional IRX-2 cytokine immunotherapy.

The origin of this receptor is a human donor with breast cancer. The sequences come from tumor tissue, collected after IRX-2 immunotherapy. The gene calls are TRBV6-6 and TRBJ1-1, with D uncertain. The CDR3 loop reads CASSLLPGEISTEAFF. For the CDR3, the DNA is TGTGCCAGCAGCCTACTCCCCGGGGAGATTAGCACTGAAGCTTTCTTT.